This T cell receptor beta chain stems from a study of T cell responses to AZD1222 COVID-19 vaccine. Findings of the study overall: Seropositive at baseline were only a handful of AZD1222 recipients. Elevations in Spike-specific TCR breadth and depth followed administration of two AZD1222 doses.

This clone was picked up a small number of times. The antigen is undetermined. V gave up 4 bases and J gave up 0 bases, with 19 bases separating them. CDR3 length: 17 residues. Germline V CDR1 and CDR2: SGHKS, YYEKEE (reference sequence). The assay was immunoSEQ multiplex PCR, and TCRdb's table has in-frame clones only and misses some. The sample carries 95,000 to 150,000 clones, 92% recorded once. The clonotype comes from an adult in good health. The chain uses TRBV5-5 and TRBJ1-2; perhaps TRBD1 as D (5 bases). The sample consisted of peripheral blood, taken on day 0 of AZD1222 vaccination. For the CDR3, the DNA is TGTGCCAGCAGCCCCCTCTTTATGGGACTAACTAACTATGGCTACACCTTC. It is translated as CASSPLFMGLTNYGYTF. The whole variable domain, remainder taken from reference TRBV5-5 and TRBJ1-2, is DAGVTQSPTHLIKTRGQQVTLRCSPISGHKSVSWYQQVLGQGPQFIFQYYEKEERGRGNFPDRFSARQFPNYSSELNVNALLLGDSALYLCASSPLFMGLTNYGYTFGSGTRLTVV.